This T cell receptor beta chain was documented in a study of cytomegalovirus exposure and HLA in healthy donors. Findings and limits, study-wide: In a later analysis, CMV-associated beta chains were mostly HLA-associated, it appeared. Later, an analysis found that common viral pathogens appeared to be linked with several of the most significant clusters. Usually a TCR sequence was rare, but some public TCRs were found in many donors. Analysis was carried out at a later point, and it linked a missense DCLRE1C variant to TCR beta V- and J-gene trimming.

As to this clone: Its antigen is unknown.

Amplification used 60 Vbeta primers and 13 Jbeta primers. TCRdb keeps only in-frame clones here, not all; method: immunoSEQ multiplex PCR. The repertoire has 180,000 or so clones, more than 65% of them found once; the top ten carry approximately 2.9%. The source of this sequence is a female donor in good health and CMV-seronegative. Sequenced: PBMCs.

CDR3 DNA: TGTGCCAGCCCCTCATGGGGACTAGCGGGGAACTACGAGCAGTACTTC. Translating gives CASPSWGLAGNYEQYF. V usage is TRBV5-6 and J usage is TRBJ2-5; TRBD2 agrees at 13 bases. The J call is doubtful: the DNA matches TRBJ2-7 better. Germline assignment: CDR1 SGHDT and CDR2 YYEEEE. The CDR3 has 16 amino acids.